These 30 T cell receptor beta chains share one sample of origin, sequenced in a study of CD8+CD57+ T cells in acquired aplastic anemia. The template for TCR beta VDJ and CDR3 sequence profiling was genomic DNA. TCRdb processed the reads anew with MiXCR; each CDR3 protein has one entry. The profile shows a few hundred thousand distinct CDR3 sequences, around 68% of them singletons. The sample comprised sorted CD4+, CD8+, or CD8+CD57+ T cells (not recorded which) from PBMCs. Receptors were obtained from a human donor in good health, serving as a control.

A word on this clonotype: Relative to the germline gene, one junction end is altered; a read error may explain this. V usage is TRBV9 and J usage is TRBJ1-1; D remains unclear. CDR1 is SGDLS and CDR2 is YYNGEE in the germline V gene. CDR3 length: 13 amino acids. This CDR3 is CANSVLQDTEAFF. CDR3 in DNA: TGTGCCAACAGCGTTCTCCAGGACACTGAAGCTTTCTTT.

As regards this clonotype: A clone one base away is much larger, so this may be a read error. Lacking the conserved final phenylalanine or tryptophan, this CDR3 likely reflects a read error. The V call is TRBV3-1, the J call TRBJ2-5, with D possibly being TRBD1 or TRBD2 (6 bases each). V shed 4 bases and J shed 4 bases, with 13 bases lying between them. Germline V lookup: CDR1 LGHDT, CDR2 YNNKEL (reference sequence). The length of the CDR3 is 14 residues. The CDR3 here is CASSLGGWGETQYL. The CDR3 region has the DNA TGTGCCAGCAGCCTGGGGGGCTGGGGAGAGACCCAGTACCTC.

The genes are TRBV20-1 and TRBJ1-5; D remains ambiguous. V was trimmed by 0 bases and J by 8 bases, leaving 14 bases between them. CDR1 and CDR2 (germline): DFQATT, SNEGSKA (reference sequence). The CDR3 contains 14 residues. The CDR3 region has the DNA TGCAGTGCTAGAGAAGGAAGGCTACGAGAGCCCCAGCATTTT. It specifies CSAREGRLREPQHF.

The chain employs TRBV20-1 and TRBJ2-3; TRBD2 aligns across 7 bases. Per germline, CDR1 DFQATT and CDR2 SNEGSKA (reference sequence). J lost 5 bases, V lost 5 bases, and 13 bases had no gene match. The length of the CDR3 is 15 residues. CDR3: CSAAQPAGGLDTQYF. CDR3 bases: TGCAGTGCTGCCCAACCGGCCGGGGGGTTAGATACGCAGTATTTT.

The CDR3 reads CASSLVTSRSEAFHF. The CDR3 DNA reads TGTGCCAGCAGCTTAGTGACAAGTAGGTCTGAAGCTTTCCACTTT. The V gene is TRBV7-2, the J gene TRBJ1-6; no firm D call. Per the germline V gene, CDR1 is SGHTA and CDR2 is FQGNSA. V lost 1 base to trimming and J lost 17 bases, with 21 bases between them. The CDR3 contains 15 residues.

V gene TRBV5-1 combines with J gene TRBJ1-1; D is perhaps TRBD1 (5 bases). Germline assignment: CDR1 SGHRS and CDR2 YFSETQ. V lost 3 bases to trimming and J lost 6 bases, with 18 bases between them. The CDR3 has 15 amino acids. Here the CDR3 DNA reads TGCGCCAGCAGCTACACAGTGGACACTGAGGCTGAAGCTTTCTTT. Amino acid sequence: CASSYTVDTEAEAFF. Combining the CDR3 with reference TRBV5-1 and TRBJ1-1 gives the whole variable domain KAGVTQTPRYLIKTRGQQVTLSCSPISGHRSVSWYQQTPGQGLQFLFEYFSETQRNKGNFPGRFSGRQFSNSRSEMNVSTLELGDSALYLCASSYTVDTEAEAFFGQGTRLTVV.

J is TRBJ2-3 and V is TRBV2; a possible D gene is TRBD2 (6 bases). The CDR3 contains 13 residues. CDR1 is SNHLY, CDR2 FYNNEI, per germline. The ends were cut back, 7 bases at V and 4 bases at J, with 12 bases in the middle. In DNA, the CDR3 is TGTGCCAGCAAACTCGGAGGGGCAGATACGCAGTATTTT. The encoded protein is CASKLGGADTQYF.

This clonotype came up a few times. V is TRBV7-2 and J is TRBJ1-2; maybe TRBD1 (6 bases). The V end was cut by 5 bases, the J end by 4 bases, with 11 bases between. Germline V gives CDR1 SGHTA, CDR2 FQGNSA. The CDR3 loop spans 13 amino acids. CDR3 in amino acids: CASSRGQLYGYTF. The DNA of the CDR3 is TGTGCCAGCAGCCGGGGGCAGCTCTATGGCTACACCTTC.

The chain links TRBV5-1 to TRBJ2-7; TRBD2 is a possible D gene (5 bases). V was trimmed by 0 bases and J by 0 bases, leaving 10 bases between them. Germline CDR1 SGHRS, CDR2 YFSETQ. This CDR3 is built from 15 residues. The CDR3 DNA sequence: TGCGCCAGCAGCTTGGTTTCGGGGTACTCCTACGAGCAGTACTTC. Its translation is CASSLVSGYSYEQYF.

This clonotype is a singleton in its sample. The chain uses TRBV25-1 and TRBJ2-7; 9 nucleotides match TRBD1. The CDR3 is made up of 16 amino acids. Germline V gene lookup returns CDR1 MGHDK and CDR2 SYGVNS. Germline trimming cut 4 bases from V and 3 bases from J; bases unmatched to any gene: 10. The CDR3 is CASSGGQGRSGYEQYF. The DNA for the CDR3 is TGTGCCAGCAGTGGGGGACAGGGCCGCTCTGGCTACGAGCAGTACTTC.

This chain joins TRBV20-1 and TRBJ2-7, with TRBD1 identical over 7 bases. Germline-derived CDR1 and CDR2 are DFQATT and SNEGSKA (reference sequence). The trim removed 4 bases at V and 4 bases at J, leaving 7 bases unmatched. The CDR3 spans 13 residues. Written as DNA, the CDR3 is TGCAGTGCTACAACAGGGGCGCCGTACGAGCAGTACTTC. Translating gives CSATTGAPYEQYF.

This clonotype was recorded once. The chain joins TRBV5-6 to TRBJ2-5; 8 nucleotides match TRBD2. The V gene's germline CDR1 is SGHDT and CDR2 YYEEEE. V was clipped by 3 bases and J by 0 bases; unmatched bases: 7. The CDR3 has 16 amino acids. CDR3 sequence (DNA): TGTGCCAGCAGCTGGGCCGGGGGGGGTAACCAAGAGACCCAGTACTTC. It translates to CASSWAGGGNQETQYF.

The rearrangement uses TRBV9 and TRBJ1-1; D is unclear. CDR3 length equals 15 residues. Trimming left V 5 bases short and J 12 bases short, with 26 bases between. CDR1 is SGDLS, CDR2 YYNGEE, per germline. CDR3 in DNA: TGTGCCAGCAGTTACTCGACTAGCATTAGCTACGAGCCTTTCTTT. Translated, it gives CASSYSTSISYEPFF.

This clonotype was picked up a small number of times. The J gene is TRBJ2-7, the V gene TRBV7-2, with 7 bases lining up with TRBD2. Germline lookup yields CDR1 SGHTA and CDR2 FQGNSA. This CDR3 is 15 amino acids long. With V trimmed by 5 bases and J by 3 bases, 10 bases remained unmatched. The CDR3: CASSPSGLVIYEQYF. DNA for the CDR3: TGTGCCAGCAGCCCAAGCGGACTAGTCATCTACGAGCAGTACTTC.

This rearrangement joins TRBV20-1 to TRBJ2-7; 9 bases match TRBD1. Germline CDR1 is DFQATT and CDR2 is SNEGSKA (reference sequence). The length of the CDR3 is 15 residues. The V segment lost 2 bases and the J segment 7 bases; nucleotides outside the gene matches: 12. The DNA of the CDR3 is TGCAGTGCTAGAAACCCGGGACAGGGCCCTCGGGAGCAGTACTTC. As protein: CSARNPGQGPREQYF.

Worth noting for this clonotype: The conserved phenylalanine or tryptophan normally closing the CDR3 is absent here, so this likely arose from a read error. The chain is built from TRBV25-1 and TRBJ2-3; TRBD2 matches at 10 bases. The CDR3 contains 14 residues. The J segment lost 2 bases and the V segment lost 5 bases, leaving 1 base of the junction unmatched. Germline V gene data show CDR1 as MGHDK and CDR2 as SYGVNS. The chain's CDR3 is CASSSGGVTDTQYS. The CDR3 region has the DNA TGTGCCAGCAGTAGCGGGGGGGTCACAGATACGCAGTATTCT.

The chain's CDR3 is CASRARGADGYTF. The CDR3 DNA reads as TGTGCCAGCAGGGCCCGGGGGGCGGACGGCTACACCTTC. The rearrangement links TRBV12-3 or TRBV12-4 to TRBJ1-2; perhaps TRBD1 as D (6 bases). The CDR3 spans 13 residues. Trimming stripped 6 bases from V and 8 bases from J, with 16 bases between.

The chain is built from TRBV20-1 and TRBJ2-2; 14 bases map to TRBD2. V shed 0 bases, J shed 6 bases, and the junction held 6 bases outside the gene matches. Germline V gene data show CDR1 as DFQATT and CDR2 as SNEGSKA (reference sequence). The CDR3 is 17 residues long. The chain's CDR3 is CSAREGLAGEGPGELFF. DNA for the CDR3: TGCAGTGCTAGAGAGGGACTAGCGGGGGAGGGCCCCGGGGAGCTGTTTTTT.

As to this clonotype: The junction differs from germline at one of its ends, possibly a read error. This sequence joins TRBV7-7 and TRBJ2-1, with TRBD1 matching 10 bases. This CDR3 is built from 14 residues. Per the germline V gene, CDR1 is SSHAT and CDR2 is FNYEAQ (reference sequence). The CDR3 spells CASSWDRGCTGELF. The CDR3, as DNA: TGTGCCAGCAGTTGGGACAGGGGTTGCACCGGGGAGCTGTTC.

The chain joins TRBV7-2 to TRBJ2-3; 7 bases are shared with TRBD1. The CDR3 extends over 16 amino acids. With 1 base clipped from V and 12 bases from J, the junction kept 16 bases outside the gene matches. Germline V gene sequence: CDR1 SGHTA, CDR2 FQGNSA. As DNA, the CDR3 is TGTGCCAGCAGCTTAGAAGTCAGGGGGATAGATGGCTACCAGTATTTT. Amino acids: CASSLEVRGIDGYQYF.

The chain has TRBV19 and TRBJ2-5; 14 bases line up with TRBD2. The CDR3 runs to 17 residues. CDR1 and CDR2 from the germline V gene are LNHDA and SQIVND (reference sequence). V shed 5 bases and J 4 bases; nucleotides not matched to a gene: 9. As DNA, the CDR3 is TGTGCCAGTAGTCAGGGGGGACTAGCGGGAGCCGCAGAGACCCAGTACTTC. It codes for CASSQGGLAGAAETQYF.

In the case of this clonotype: It is unclear where the CDR3 begins or ends on the DNA, so no DNA is shown, and the CDR3 is as TCRdb lists it. The chain joins TRBV7-8 to TRBJ2-3. In germline, CDR1 is SGHVS, CDR2 FQNEAQ. Including both end residues, the CDR3 is 14 amino acids long. The CDR3 is CASSLANYGYTFGF.

In the case of this clonotype: The CDR3 ends on some other residue instead of the conserved phenylalanine or tryptophan, so this is likely a read error. The DNA is left out, because the CDR3 cannot be placed on it with certainty; the CDR3 is given as TCRdb lists it. The rearrangement links TRBV7-2 to TRBJ2-6. The CDR3 region is 13 residues in length, termini included. The V gene's germline CDR1 is SGHTA and CDR2 FQGNSA. This CDR3 is CASSLAGDTLPAC.

This clonotype was observed at least ten times. The gene calls are TRBV29-1 and TRBJ2-2, with TRBD2 matching over 16 bases. CDR3 length equals 18 residues. CDR1 and CDR2 (germline): SQVTM, ANQGSEA. The V gene end was trimmed by 1 base and the J gene end by 4 bases; junction bases not matched to a gene: 6. For the CDR3, the DNA is TGCAGCGTTGAAGGAGGGACTAGCGGGGGGGTGACCACCGGGGAGCTGTTTTTT. Translated: CSVEGGTSGGVTTGELFF.

This clonotype was counted ten times or more. The CDR3 DNA follows: TGTGCCAGTAGTATAATCCCAGTTACGGAACGCAATCAGCCCCAGCATTTT. Its protein is CASSIIPVTERNQPQHF. V is TRBV19 and J is TRBJ1-5; D uncertain. V lost 2 bases and J lost 2, with 16 bases in between. The V gene's germline CDR1 is LNHDA and CDR2 SQIVND (reference sequence). This CDR3 spans 17 amino acids.

There are a few counts of this clonotype. A read error is possible here, since a much larger clone lies one base away. The chain carries TRBV30 and TRBJ1-1; TRBD1 aligns across 9 bases. The CDR3 is made up of 14 amino acids. Germline CDR1 is GTSNPN and CDR2 is SVGIG (reference sequence). The CDR3 region has the DNA TGTGCCTGGAATACAGGACAGGGGAGGGGTGAAGTTTTCTTT. Encoded protein: CAWNTGQGRGEVFF. The full variable domain, completed using reference TRBV30 and TRBJ1-1, is SQTIHQWPATLVQPVGSPLSLECTVEGTSNPNLYWYRQAAGRGLQLLFYSVGIGQISSEVPQNLSASRPQDRQFILSSKKLLLSDSGFYLCAWNTGQGRGEVFFGQGTRLTVV.

With respect to this clonotype: This CDR3 fails to terminate in the conserved phenylalanine or tryptophan, so it likely reflects a read error. Written as DNA, the CDR3 is TGCGCCACCAGTGAGGACAGGATCGCTGAAGCTTTCTGT. It yields the protein CATSEDRIAEAFC. This chain uses TRBV24-1 with TRBJ1-1; 7 bases align to TRBD1. Germline V gives CDR1 KGHDR, CDR2 SFDVKD. There are 13 residues in the CDR3.

This sequence joins TRBV5-1 and TRBJ2-1; a possible D gene is TRBD2 (11 bases). Germline assignment: CDR1 SGHRS and CDR2 YFSETQ. CDR3 size: 18 residues. Trimming pared 3 bases from V and 6 bases from J, leaving 25 bases between. CDR3 sequence: CASSSTGGYSGGANEQFF. The CDR3 DNA reads as TGCGCCAGCAGCTCGACAGGGGGCTATAGCGGGGGGGCCAATGAGCAGTTCTTC.

This clonotype was counted at least ten times. V gene TRBV7-2 combines with J gene TRBJ1-1, with 7 bases that match TRBD1. CDR1 is SGHTA, CDR2 FQGNSA, per germline. The CDR3 covers 15 residues. V gave up 5 bases and J gave up 7 bases; unmatched junction bases: 13. CDR3 DNA sequence: TGTGCCAGCAGCCCAGGGGGGGGCGGCCTACATGAAGCTTTCTTT. Residues: CASSPGGGGLHEAFF.

Of note for this clonotype: The junction departs from the called germline gene at one end, perhaps through a read error. The chain employs TRBV7-2 and TRBJ2-3; possible D gene TRBD2, 5 bases. This CDR3 has 14 residues. Germline V gene lookup returns CDR1 SGHTA and CDR2 FQGNSA. CDR3 nucleotide sequence: TGTGCCAGCAGCGTCAGCGGACCCCAAGAGACCCAGTACTTT. It is translated as CASSVSGPQETQYF.